The rows below give T cell receptor beta chains drawn from one sample of a study of blood T cells in healthy people across ages. MiXCR, run by TCRdb on the 5' RACE reads, gives a single entry per CDR3 protein. The table lists roughly 1.9 million distinct CDR3 sequences, roughly two fifths of them singletons. Sequenced: blood. The receptors come from a human donor in good health. Each CDR3 is given with its conserved first and last residue. Fields, in order: D gene, clone size, J gene, V gene, CDR3 protein, CDR3 DNA. A D gene is named only where the DNA matches it firmly. Size tells how often a clone was seen (once, few, many) or the class of an expanded clone, and some rows leave it out.

d_gene: -; abundance: -; j_gene: TRBJ2-1; v_gene: TRBV20-1; CDR3aa: CSASSSGPSYNEQFF; CDR3nt: TGCAGTGCTAGCTCATCGGGTCCCTCCTACAATGAGCAGTTCTTC
d_gene: -; abundance: once; j_gene: TRBJ1-1; v_gene: TRBV28; CDR3aa: CASSFLTGPMNTEAFF; CDR3nt: TGTGCCAGCAGTTTTTTAACAGGTCCTATGAACACTGAAGCTTTCTTT
d_gene: -; abundance: -; j_gene: TRBJ1-2; v_gene: TRBV4-2; CDR3aa: CASSQVAGRNYGYTF; CDR3nt: TGTGCCAGCAGCCAAGTTGCGGGACGGAACTATGGCTACACCTTC
d_gene: -; abundance: few; j_gene: TRBJ1-5; v_gene: TRBV5-1; CDR3aa: CASSLEPHGNQPQHF; CDR3nt: TGCGCCAGCAGCTTGGAACCTCACGGCAATCAGCCCCAGCATTTT
d_gene: TRBD2; abundance: -; j_gene: TRBJ2-7; v_gene: TRBV5-1; CDR3aa: CASSPSSGDYPYEQYF; CDR3nt: TGCGCCAGCAGCCCATCAAGCGGGGATTACCCCTACGAGCAGTACTTC
d_gene: -; abundance: few; j_gene: TRBJ1-1; v_gene: TRBV4-1; CDR3aa: CASSQDWGLQDEAFF; CDR3nt: TGCGCCAGCAGCCAAGATTGGGGACTCCAGGACGAAGCTTTCTTT
d_gene: TRBD1; abundance: few; j_gene: TRBJ1-2; v_gene: TRBV4-3; CDR3aa: CASSPGAGGALYGYTF; CDR3nt: TGCGCCAGCAGTCCTGGAGCAGGGGGAGCCCTCTATGGCTACACCTTC
d_gene: TRBD1; abundance: -; j_gene: TRBJ2-4; v_gene: TRBV6-2/TRBV6-3; CDR3aa: CASSYYITGTDQYF; CDR3nt: TGTGCCAGCAGTTACTATATTACCGGGACAGATCAGTACTTC
d_gene: TRBD2; abundance: few; j_gene: TRBJ2-1; v_gene: TRBV4-3; CDR3aa: CASSQGRTSGVNEQFF; CDR3nt: TGCGCCAGCAGCCAAGGAAGAACTAGCGGGGTGAATGAGCAGTTCTTC
d_gene: -; abundance: -; j_gene: TRBJ2-1; v_gene: TRBV6-1; CDR3aa: CASSPAGQKKEQFF; CDR3nt: TGTGCCAGCAGTCCCGCCGGCCAAAAAAAAGAGCAGTTCTTC
d_gene: TRBD2; abundance: -; j_gene: TRBJ2-3; v_gene: TRBV12-3/TRBV12-4; CDR3aa: CASHSGGTVDTQYF; CDR3nt: TGTGCCAGCCATAGCGGGGGTACAGTAGATACGCAGTATTTT
d_gene: TRBD1; abundance: -; j_gene: TRBJ1-5; v_gene: TRBV28; CDR3aa: CAARQGARLDQPQHF; CDR3nt: TGTGCCGCCCGACAGGGGGCTAGGTTAGATCAGCCCCAGCATTTT
d_gene: -; abundance: -; j_gene: TRBJ1-5; v_gene: TRBV12-3/TRBV12-4; CDR3aa: CVSSLSTLNQPQHF; CDR3nt: TGTGTCAGCAGTTTATCCACCCTCAATCAGCCCCAGCATTTT
d_gene: TRBD1; abundance: -; j_gene: TRBJ2-4; v_gene: TRBV5-8; CDR3aa: CASSPKKTGATKNIQYF; CDR3nt: TGTGCCAGCAGCCCCAAAAAGACAGGGGCTACCAAAAACATTCAGTACTTC
d_gene: -; abundance: -; j_gene: TRBJ1-2; v_gene: TRBV2; CDR3aa: CASSEQGNSEGYTF; CDR3nt: TGTGCCAGCAGTGAGCAGGGGAACTCGGAGGGCTACACCTTC
d_gene: -; abundance: -; j_gene: TRBJ2-5; v_gene: TRBV6-6; CDR3aa: CASGEGRGRETQYF; CDR3nt: TGTGCCAGCGGAGAGGGCAGGGGAAGAGAGACCCAGTACTTC
d_gene: -; abundance: few; j_gene: TRBJ2-5; v_gene: TRBV18; CDR3aa: CASSHEARETETQYF; CDR3nt: TGTGCCAGCTCGCACGAGGCCAGGGAGACGGAGACCCAGTACTTC
d_gene: -; abundance: -; j_gene: TRBJ1-2; v_gene: TRBV18; CDR3aa: CASSLLGQGGYGYTF; CDR3nt: TGTGCCAGCTCACTGCTGGGGCAGGGAGGCTATGGCTACACCTTC
d_gene: -; abundance: -; j_gene: TRBJ1-2; v_gene: TRBV29-1; CDR3aa: CSVSGSYGYTF; CDR3nt: TGCAGCGTTTCTGGGAGCTATGGCTACACCTTC
d_gene: TRBD1; abundance: -; j_gene: TRBJ1-4; v_gene: TRBV7-9; CDR3aa: CASSRIQGAGKLFF; CDR3nt: TGTGCCAGCAGCCGGATACAGGGGGCCGGGAAACTGTTTTTT
d_gene: TRBD2; abundance: -; j_gene: TRBJ2-5; v_gene: TRBV20-1; CDR3aa: CSARGDASGGSPVWQYF; CDR3nt: TGCAGTGCTAGAGGCGACGCGAGCGGGGGCAGCCCCGTTTGGCAGTACTTC
d_gene: TRBD1; abundance: -; j_gene: TRBJ2-7; v_gene: TRBV7-9; CDR3aa: CASSFSMGQNSYEQYF; CDR3nt: TGTGCCAGCAGCTTTAGTATGGGACAGAACTCCTACGAGCAGTACTTC
d_gene: TRBD2; abundance: -; j_gene: TRBJ2-7; v_gene: TRBV7-3; CDR3aa: CASSLNGGVTYEQYF; CDR3nt: TGTGCCAGCAGCTTAAACGGGGGGGTCACCTACGAGCAGTACTTC
d_gene: -; abundance: -; j_gene: TRBJ2-3; v_gene: TRBV25-1; CDR3aa: CASSDRAKPYHTQYF; CDR3nt: TGTGCCAGCAGTGACAGGGCTAAGCCGTACCATACGCAGTATTTT
d_gene: -; abundance: -; j_gene: TRBJ2-2; v_gene: TRBV4-3; CDR3aa: CASSQEWPGQGTGELFF; CDR3nt: TGCGCCAGCAGCCAAGAGTGGCCGGGGCAGGGAACCGGGGAGCTGTTTTTT
d_gene: -; abundance: -; j_gene: TRBJ1-2; v_gene: TRBV6-5; CDR3aa: CASTGGEVYGYTF; CDR3nt: TGTGCCAGCACCGGCGGGGAGGTTTATGGCTACACCTTC
d_gene: TRBD2; abundance: -; j_gene: TRBJ2-1; v_gene: TRBV20-1; CDR3aa: CSARGPAGSSYNEQFF; CDR3nt: TGCAGTGCTAGAGGTCCAGCGGGGAGCTCCTACAATGAGCAGTTCTTC
d_gene: -; abundance: few; j_gene: TRBJ2-7; v_gene: TRBV12-3/TRBV12-4; CDR3aa: CASSLGGEYSKYF; CDR3nt: TGTGCCAGCAGTTTAGGCGGGGAGTATAGCAAGTACTTC
d_gene: -; abundance: -; j_gene: TRBJ1-2; v_gene: TRBV16; CDR3aa: CASSQRENYGYTF; CDR3nt: TGTGCCAGCAGCCAGCGGGAAAACTATGGCTACACCTTC
d_gene: TRBD2; abundance: -; j_gene: TRBJ2-3; v_gene: TRBV20-1; CDR3aa: CSATTSGGVSDTQYF; CDR3nt: TGCAGTGCAACGACTAGCGGGGGGGTTTCAGATACGCAGTATTTT
d_gene: TRBD1; abundance: many; j_gene: TRBJ2-1; v_gene: TRBV6-6; CDR3aa: CASYRQGINEQFF; CDR3nt: TGTGCCAGCTATCGACAGGGGATCAATGAGCAGTTCTTC
d_gene: -; abundance: -; j_gene: TRBJ1-1; v_gene: TRBV7-9; CDR3aa: CASSSNRVSEAFF; CDR3nt: TGTGCCAGCAGCTCGAACAGGGTGTCTGAAGCTTTCTTT
d_gene: -; abundance: -; j_gene: TRBJ1-1; v_gene: TRBV29-1; CDR3aa: CSVLKDRDIFEAFF; CDR3nt: TGCAGCGTCCTTAAGGACAGAGACATCTTTGAAGCTTTCTTT
d_gene: TRBD1; abundance: few; j_gene: TRBJ2-3; v_gene: TRBV29-1; CDR3aa: CSVVGGGQGTDTQYF; CDR3nt: TGCAGCGTTGTAGGGGGTGGACAGGGAACCGATACGCAGTATTTT
d_gene: TRBD1; abundance: few; j_gene: TRBJ2-1; v_gene: TRBV12-3/TRBV12-4; CDR3aa: CASRSTGAFYNEQFF; CDR3nt: TGTGCCAGCAGATCTACAGGGGCTTTTTACAATGAGCAGTTCTTC
d_gene: TRBD1; abundance: -; j_gene: TRBJ2-6; v_gene: TRBV2; CDR3aa: CASSTTGQGLSGANVLTF; CDR3nt: TGTGCCAGCAGTACAACGGGACAGGGTCTCTCTGGGGCCAACGTCCTGACTTTC
d_gene: TRBD2; abundance: many; j_gene: TRBJ2-1; v_gene: TRBV5-1; CDR3aa: CASLSHASGAYNEQFF; CDR3nt: TGCGCCAGCCTTTCCCACGCTAGCGGGGCTTACAATGAGCAGTTCTTC
d_gene: -; abundance: -; j_gene: TRBJ2-4; v_gene: TRBV11-3; CDR3aa: CASSLEGSSGDIQYF; CDR3nt: TGTGCCAGCAGCTTAGAAGGGTCCTCGGGGGACATTCAGTACTTC
d_gene: TRBD2; abundance: few; j_gene: TRBJ2-1; v_gene: TRBV12-3/TRBV12-4; CDR3aa: CASSPSPIAGGLYEQFF; CDR3nt: TGTGCCAGCAGCCCCTCGCCCATCGCGGGGGGGCTGTATGAGCAGTTCTTC
d_gene: -; abundance: few; j_gene: TRBJ1-3; v_gene: TRBV18; CDR3aa: CASSATGYSGNTIYF; CDR3nt: TGTGCCAGCTCAGCCACAGGGTACTCTGGAAACACCATATATTTT
d_gene: -; abundance: many; j_gene: TRBJ2-5; v_gene: TRBV4-1; CDR3aa: CASSQEGSGTQYF; CDR3nt: TGCGCCAGCAGCCAAGAAGGGTCGGGGACCCAGTACTTC
d_gene: -; abundance: few; j_gene: TRBJ1-4; v_gene: TRBV4-2; CDR3aa: CASSHLLTGRNEKLFF; CDR3nt: TGTGCCAGCAGCCACCTCTTGACAGGAAGGAATGAAAAACTGTTTTTT
d_gene: TRBD2; abundance: -; j_gene: TRBJ2-3; v_gene: TRBV20-1; CDR3aa: CSARLAVIDTQYF; CDR3nt: TGCAGTGCTAGGCTAGCGGTGATAGATACGCAGTATTTT
d_gene: TRBD1; abundance: few; j_gene: TRBJ2-7; v_gene: TRBV7-6; CDR3aa: CASNNHRGFLHEQYF; CDR3nt: TGTGCCAGCAACAACCACAGGGGGTTTCTCCACGAGCAGTACTTC
d_gene: -; abundance: -; j_gene: TRBJ1-5; v_gene: TRBV3-1; CDR3aa: CASSQGPPSQPQHF; CDR3nt: TGTGCCAGCAGCCAAGGGCCTCCGAGTCAGCCCCAGCATTTT